A single sample is the source of the 23 T cell receptor beta chains below, sequenced in a study of yellow fever vaccine responses in identical twins (dated by TCRdb to 2016 to 2018). The library was built by means of RT-PCR. The sequencer was an Illumina HiSeq 2500. TCRdb handled the public reads itself, with Q25 trimming in fastp and clone calling in MiXCR, and kept productive beta chains. Every distinct CDR3 protein forms one entry, paired with its most common genes and DNA. Across this sample there are some 580 distinct CDR3 sequences, with 74% seen only once. The ten largest make up approximately 40% of the sample. Specimen: T cells from blood (PBMCs), unsorted or a sorted subset (not recorded which), collected before or after yellow fever vaccination (not recorded which). These receptors were collected from a female donor who received the yellow fever vaccine.

This clonotype was detected once. This chain uses TRBV4-1 with TRBJ2-1; D is ambiguous. This CDR3 contains 12 residues. Trimming took 6 bases from V and 9 from J, leaving 12 bases between them. Germline loops: CDR1 MGHRA, CDR2 YSYEKL. The CDR3 loop is CASSRESSEQFF. The CDR3 DNA follows: TGCGCCAGCAGTCGTGAATCCAGTGAGCAGTTCTTC.

The CDR3 sequence is CASSTGTSGGLEQYF. The CDR3 coding sequence is TGTGCCAGCAGCACAGGGACTAGCGGGGGCCTCGAGCAGTACTTC. The chain combines TRBV9 with TRBJ2-7; 14 positions agree with TRBD2. With 4 bases clipped from V and 6 bases from J, the junction kept 6 bases outside the gene matches. The CDR3 runs to 15 residues. Germline CDR1 is SGDLS and CDR2 is YYNGEE.

In this sample, this clonotype turned up once. The chain employs TRBV11-3 and TRBJ2-3, with 10 bases matching TRBD1. Trimming at V came to 4 bases and at J to 10 bases, leaving 8 bases not matched to a gene. CDR1 and CDR2 from the germline V gene are SGHNT and YENEEA. The CDR3 length is 14 residues. Here the CDR3 DNA reads TGTGCCAGCAGCTCTCGGACAGGGGGATCATCGCAGTATTTT. This codes for CASSSRTGGSSQYF. The full variable domain, in which reference TRBV11-3 and TRBJ2-3 provide the parts outside the CDR3, is EAGVVQSPRYKIIEKKQPVAFWCNPISGHNTLYWYLQNLGQGPELLIRYENEEAVDDSQLPKDRFSAERLKGVDSTLKIQPAELGDSAVYLCASSSRTGGSSQYFGPGTRLTVL.

The rearrangement joins TRBV11-1 to TRBJ2-3; D is uncertain. Germline lookup yields CDR1 SGHAT and CDR2 FQDESV (reference sequence). The germline V and J ends were trimmed by 6 bases and 6 bases, with 10 bases remaining between them. The CDR3 totals 12 residues. CDR3 amino acids: CASRPRLDTQYF. The DNA of the CDR3 is TGTGCCAGCAGGCCCAGGCTGGATACGCAGTATTTT.

V gene TRBV10-1 combines with J gene TRBJ1-1; 9 bases match TRBD1. Germline lookup yields CDR1 WNHNN and CDR2 SYGVQD (reference sequence). V lost 6 bases to trimming and J lost 1 base; unmatched junction nucleotides: 9. The length of the CDR3 is 16 residues. As DNA, the CDR3 is TGCGCCAGCAGCGAAGAACCGGGACAGGGGAACACTGAAGCTTTCTTT. The encoded protein is CASSEEPGQGNTEAFF.

The chain uses TRBV11-1 and TRBJ1-2; the D gene is possibly TRBD1 (6 bases). V was shortened by 0 bases and J by 4 bases, with 12 bases between the two germline ends. Germline V gene lookup returns CDR1 SGHAT and CDR2 FQDESV (reference sequence). CDR3 length: 15 amino acids. This chain's CDR3 is CASSLAPDRIYGYTF. The CDR3 bases are TGTGCCAGCAGCTTAGCCCCTGACAGGATCTATGGCTACACCTTC.

V usage is TRBV12-3 or TRBV12-4 and J usage is TRBJ2-7; TRBD1 matches 7 bases. The CDR3 has 13 residues. J lost 3 bases, V lost 4 bases, and 3 bases had no gene match. The CDR3 reads CASSWTGGYEQYF. The CDR3 DNA sequence: TGTGCCAGCAGTTGGACAGGTGGCTACGAGCAGTACTTC.

V is TRBV4-3 and J is TRBJ1-6; D is unclear. The germline CDR1 and CDR2 sequences are LGHNA and YSLEER. V was trimmed by 1 base and J by 6 bases, leaving 10 bases between them. The CDR3 consists of 15 residues. Here the CDR3 reads CASSQVSDLNSPLHF. The CDR3 nucleotides are TGCGCCAGCAGCCAAGTTTCAGACCTTAATTCACCCCTCCACTTT.

The V and J genes are TRBV11-1 and TRBJ2-5, with TRBD2 matching over 8 bases. The length of the CDR3 is 17 residues. J gave up 4 bases and V 3 bases, and 13 bases lay outside the gene matches. Germline V lookup: CDR1 SGHAT, CDR2 FQDESV (reference sequence). The CDR3: CASSLRGAAGGPETQYF. Written as DNA, the CDR3 is TGTGCCAGCAGCTTGCGGGGGGCCGCTGGTGGACCAGAGACCCAGTACTTC.

The rearrangement uses TRBV6-2 or TRBV6-3 and TRBJ2-5; 9 bases fit TRBD2. Trimming took 4 bases from V and 4 from J; bases not matched to a gene: 4. Per the germline V gene, CDR1 is MNHEY and CDR2 is SVGEGT. The CDR3 totals 14 residues. The CDR3 coding sequence is TGTGCCAGCAGTTTAGCGGGAGAGGCAGAGACCCAGTACTTC. Amino acid sequence: CASSLAGEAETQYF.

Only a few counts were recorded for this clonotype. The chain joins TRBV6-2 or TRBV6-3 to TRBJ1-1; D not certain. Trimming cost V 0 bases and J 0 bases, with 11 bases left between them. This CDR3 is 16 amino acids long. Germline CDR1 reads MNHEY; CDR2 reads SVGEGT. For the CDR3, the DNA is TGTGCCAGCAGTTACTCTGGGGTGGAGCTGAACACTGAAGCTTTCTTT. Translating it yields CASSYSGVELNTEAFF.

The chain joins TRBV11-1 to TRBJ2-1; TRBD2 is a possible D gene (6 bases). This CDR3 contains 16 residues. The V gene lost 3 bases and the J gene lost 8 bases, with 20 bases spanning the gap. The germline CDR1 and CDR2 sequences are SGHAT and FQDESV (reference sequence). The CDR3 here is CASSFFSSGGIDEQFF. As DNA, the CDR3 is TGTGCCAGCAGCTTTTTCTCGTCCGGGGGTATTGATGAGCAGTTCTTC.

This clonotype was found once. The chain combines TRBV11-3 with TRBJ2-3; D gene uncertain. The CDR3 runs to 14 residues. Germline V gene sequence: CDR1 SGHNT, CDR2 YENEEA. V was trimmed by 4 bases and J by 4 bases, leaving 12 bases between them. The CDR3 loop is CASSSRSQPDTQYF. CDR3 sequence (DNA): TGTGCCAGCAGCTCCCGCAGTCAGCCAGATACGCAGTATTTT.

The chain combines TRBV11-1 with TRBJ2-7; the D is unclear. CDR1 is SGHAT and CDR2 is FQDESV in the germline V gene (reference sequence). The CDR3 is 14 amino acids. Trimming took off 1 base at V and 4 bases at J, with 11 bases between the two ends. For the CDR3, the DNA is TGTGCCAGCAGCTTAGGGCTAGGTCTGTACGAGCAGTACTTC. Residues: CASSLGLGLYEQYF.

This clonotype was seen a few times. The rearrangement uses TRBV23-1 and TRBJ1-1; 7 nucleotides agree with TRBD1. TRBV23-1 is designated an ORF whose function remains uncertain. V dropped 2 bases and J dropped 6; count of bases not matched to a gene: 3. CDR3 size: 13 residues. The CDR3 DNA is TGCGCCAGCAGTCAAGGGGGACAGCCTGAAGCTTTCTTT. Translation: CASSQGGQPEAFF.

This CDR3 reads CASSLGLVSYEQYF. The CDR3 region has the DNA TGTGCCAGCAGCTTAGGACTTGTCTCCTACGAGCAGTACTTC. The chain has TRBV11-1 and TRBJ2-7; no definite D call. The CDR3 has 14 amino acids. Trimming removed 1 base at V and 0 bases at J, with 7 bases between. Germline V lookup: CDR1 SGHAT, CDR2 FQDESV (reference sequence).

V is TRBV2 and J is TRBJ2-1, with 8 bases identical to TRBD2. Germline V lookup: CDR1 SNHLY, CDR2 FYNNEI. Trimming cost V 2 bases and J 8 bases; bases outside gene matches: 11. This CDR3 contains 16 residues. The chain's CDR3 is CASSESSGGPWDEQFF. The CDR3 DNA sequence: TGTGCCAGCAGTGAATCCTCGGGAGGGCCTTGGGATGAGCAGTTCTTC.

This chain joins TRBV10-1 and TRBJ1-1; D gene uncertain. Looked up from germline, CDR1 is WNHNN and CDR2 is SYGVQD (reference sequence). The CDR3 is 12 amino acids. V was shortened by 8 bases and J by 6 bases, with 13 bases between the two germline ends. The CDR3 coding sequence is TGCGCCAGCTCAGATGGGATGGCTGAAGCTTTCTTT. It yields the protein CASSDGMAEAFF.

The chain links TRBV11-1 to TRBJ2-3; TRBD2 matches at 8 bases. The CDR3 length is 16 residues. Losses at the gene ends were 6 bases for V and 5 bases for J; bases not matched to a gene: 13. Germline V gives CDR1 SGHAT, CDR2 FQDESV (reference sequence). Written as DNA, the CDR3 is TGTGCCAGCAGTCCGTTTATCGGGGGGGATGAAGATACGCAGTATTTT. The encoded protein is CASSPFIGGDEDTQYF.

CDR3: CASSSAAEAFF. The CDR3 DNA reads TGCGCCAGCAGCTCAGCAGCGGAAGCTTTCTTT. The chain uses TRBV5-1 and TRBJ1-1; no reliable D call. The CDR3 is made up of 11 amino acids. The germline V gene has CDR1 SGHRS and CDR2 YFSETQ. Trimming took 3 bases from V and 8 from J, leaving 8 bases between them.

This chain links TRBV15 with TRBJ1-2; no reliable D call. Trimming removed 0 bases from V and 7 bases from J, with 18 bases in between. CDR3 length equals 16 residues. Germline V gene lookup returns CDR1 LNHNV and CDR2 YYDKDF (reference sequence). CDR3 in amino acids: CATSRDPLSLSAGYTF. CDR3 sequence (DNA): TGTGCCACCAGCAGAGATCCCCTATCCTTATCGGCTGGCTACACCTTC.

The chain carries TRBV11-2 and TRBJ2-7; TRBD2 agrees at 8 bases. This CDR3 spans 15 amino acids. Germline V gene sequence: CDR1 SGHAT, CDR2 FQNNGV. J lost 7 bases, V lost 1 base, and 9 bases had no gene match. CDR3 coding DNA: TGTGCCAGCAGCTTAGTTCCTAGCGGGTCTTGGGAGCAGTACTTC. Encoded protein: CASSLVPSGSWEQYF.

By its share, this clonotype is hyperexpanded (1% or more). The V and J genes are TRBV5-4 and TRBJ2-1; D perhaps matches TRBD2 (5 bases). Germline V gene lookup returns CDR1 SGHNT and CDR2 YYREEE (reference sequence). There are 15 residues in the CDR3. V was clipped by 0 bases and J by 6 bases, with 13 bases between them. CDR3 DNA: TGTGCCAGCAGCTTGGGGACTTTCCGTGGCAATGAGCAGTTCTTC. Translated, it gives CASSLGTFRGNEQFF. The full variable domain, rest sourced from reference TRBV5-4 and TRBJ2-1, is ETGVTQSPTHLIKTRGQQVTLRCSSQSGHNTVSWYQQALGQGPQFIFQYYREEENGRGNFPPRFSGLQFPNYSSELNVNALELDDSALYLCASSLGTFRGNEQFFGPGTRLTVL.